A single sample is the source of the 29 T cell receptor beta chains below, sequenced in a study of cytotoxic CD8 clonotypes in ibrutinib-treated CLL. Clones were read by immunoSEQ multiplex PCR, and TCRdb kept only the in-frame ones, dropping some. Here the sample spans fewer than 400,000 clones, roughly two thirds being singletons. Material: PBMCs, obtained after 36 months of ibrutinib treatment. These receptors were obtained from a human donor with chronic lymphocytic leukemia.

CDR3 nucleotides: TGTGCCAGCAGTTTCAGGGGAGAAGGCCAGCCCCAGCATTTT. Its protein is CASSFRGEGQPQHF. This rearrangement joins TRBV27 to TRBJ1-5, with a weak D call TRBD1 (6 bases). Germline V lookup: CDR1 MNHEY, CDR2 SMNVEV (reference sequence). V dropped 3 bases and J dropped 7 bases, with 13 bases sitting between them. The CDR3 consists of 14 residues.

This clone was recorded a few times. The chain has TRBV4-1 and TRBJ1-1; 9 nucleotides align to TRBD1. After removal of 3 bases from V and 5 bases from J, the junction contained 4 bases not matched to a gene. CDR3 length: 14 amino acids. Germline CDR1 is MGHRA and CDR2 is YSYEKL. The CDR3 nucleotides read TGCGCCAGCAGCCAGGGACAGGGATGGACTGAAGCTTTCTTT. Translating it yields CASSQGQGWTEAFF.

The chain links TRBV5-1 to TRBJ2-7, with D perhaps TRBD2 (5 bases). V was clipped by 4 bases and J by 1 base, with 12 bases between them. Germline V CDR1 and CDR2: SGHRS, YFSETQ. The CDR3 totals 14 residues. The CDR3 sequence: CASSVGVRSYEQYF. The CDR3 DNA is TGCGCCAGCAGCGTCGGGGTTCGGTCCTACGAGCAGTACTTC.

V usage is TRBV6-5 and J usage is TRBJ1-5; 10 bases align to TRBD1. J gave up 8 bases and V 4 bases, and 5 bases lay outside the gene matches. The V gene's germline CDR1 is MNHEY and CDR2 SVGAGI. The CDR3 totals 14 residues. The CDR3 sequence is CASSLDRGRKPQHF. The CDR3 DNA follows: TGTGCCAGCAGTTTAGACAGGGGGCGAAAGCCCCAGCATTTT.

Only a few counts were recorded for this clone. The chain joins TRBV6-9 to TRBJ2-3, with D perhaps matching TRBD2 (5 bases). Germline V gene lookup returns CDR1 MNHGY and CDR2 SVAAGI. Trimming left V 5 bases short and J 7 bases short, with 10 bases between. The CDR3 has 12 residues. The chain's CDR3 is CASSRENNTQYF. The CDR3 DNA is TGTGCCAGCAGTAGGGAGAATAATACGCAGTATTTT.

This chain links TRBV5-1 with TRBJ2-7, with D perhaps being TRBD1 or TRBD2 (5 bases each). The CDR3 totals 15 residues. V lost 2 bases to trimming and J lost 2 bases, with 14 bases between them. CDR1 is SGHRS, CDR2 YFSETQ, per germline. The CDR3 sequence is CASSLTSGPTYEQYF. The CDR3 nucleotides read TGCGCCAGCAGCTTAACCTCGGGGCCGACCTACGAGCAGTACTTC.

The V and J genes are TRBV2 and TRBJ1-4, with D tentatively TRBD1 (5 bases). The CDR3 sequence is 16 residues long. V dropped 1 base and J dropped 8 bases, with 17 bases sitting between them. Germline CDR1 is SNHLY and CDR2 is FYNNEI. CDR3 bases: TGTGCCAGCAGTGAAGGTGGTGGGGGGAGCGGCGAAAAACTGTTTTTT. Translating gives CASSEGGGGSGEKLFF.

The chain carries TRBV9 and TRBJ1-2; 8 bases are shared with TRBD1. Trimming at V came to 4 bases and at J to 7 bases, leaving 9 bases not matched to a gene. The CDR3 is made up of 14 amino acids. Germline V lookup: CDR1 SGDLS, CDR2 YYNGEE. CDR3 loop: CASSTPGGEAGYTF. CDR3 sequence (DNA): TGTGCCAGCAGCACGCCAGGGGGCGAGGCTGGCTACACCTTC. Variable domain in full (rest from reference TRBV9 and TRBJ1-2): DSGVTQTPKHLITATGQRVTLRCSPRSGDLSVYWYQQSLDQGLQFLIQYYNGEERAKGNILERFSAQQFPDLHSELNLSSLELGDSALYFCASSTPGGEAGYTFGSGTRLTVV.

The chain couples TRBV29-1 to TRBJ2-3, with D perhaps given as TRBD1 or TRBD2 (5 bases each). CDR3 size: 14 residues. Trimming shortened V by 3 bases and J by 2 bases, and 12 bases separated the two germline ends. CDR1 SQVTM and CDR2 ANQGSEA come from the germline V gene. The CDR3 DNA follows: TGCAGCGTTGAGCCCCCGGGACCCACAGATACGCAGTATTTT. Translated: CSVEPPGPTDTQYF.

The chain combines TRBV29-1 with TRBJ2-6; D remains unclear. Trimming pared 6 bases from V and 3 bases from J, leaving 3 bases between. The CDR3 runs to 11 residues. Germline V gene sequence: CDR1 SQVTM, CDR2 ANQGSEA. CDR3 sequence (DNA): TGCAGCGTACTTGGGGCCAACGTCCTGACTTTC. It codes for CSVLGANVLTF.

V and J are TRBV2 and TRBJ1-1; 7 bases line up with TRBD1. The germline V gene encodes CDR1 SNHLY and CDR2 FYNNEI. The V segment lost 2 bases and the J segment 5 bases; nucleotides outside the gene matches: 5. The CDR3 consists of 14 residues. The CDR3 here is CASSEQGVSTEAFF. CDR3 coding DNA: TGTGCCAGCAGTGAACAGGGGGTTAGTACTGAAGCTTTCTTT.

This clone was counted a few times. This chain joins TRBV15 and TRBJ2-3; TRBD1 matches at 8 bases. The V gene's germline CDR1 is LNHNV and CDR2 YYDKDF (reference sequence). Trimming took 1 base from V and 6 from J; bases not matched to a gene: 6. The CDR3 contains 15 residues. The chain's CDR3 is CATSRGGQGHDTQYF. The CDR3 DNA reads as TGTGCCACCAGCAGAGGCGGACAGGGCCACGATACGCAGTATTTT.

The chain employs TRBV9 and TRBJ1-2; TRBD1 is a possible D gene (5 bases). V was trimmed by 0 bases and J by 0 bases, leaving 12 bases between them. The V gene's germline CDR1 is SGDLS and CDR2 YYNGEE. The CDR3 has 16 residues. The CDR3 nucleotides read TGTGCCAGCAGCGTAGCGCCGGGGCTTTCTAACTATGGCTACACCTTC. It is translated as CASSVAPGLSNYGYTF.

The CDR3 DNA reads as TGTGCCAGCAGAAGAGGACTAGCCTCCTACGAGCAGTACTTC. Its translation is CASRRGLASYEQYF. The chain employs TRBV28 and TRBJ2-7, with 8 nucleotides matching TRBD2. The junction had 4 bases not matched to a gene; V was cut back by 6 bases and J by 0 bases. CDR1 and CDR2 (germline): MDHEN, SYDVKM. The CDR3 sequence is 14 residues long. Looking up the rest from reference TRBV28 and TRBJ2-7 gives the full variable domain: DVKVTQSSRYLVKRTGEKVFLECVQDMDHENMFWYRQDPGLGLRLIYFSYDVKMKEKGDIPEGYSVSREKKERFSLILESASTNQTSMYLCASRRGLASYEQYFGPGTRLTVT.

The chain links TRBV9 to TRBJ2-5, with 7 bases aligning to TRBD1. The CDR3 has 15 amino acids. Germline trimming cut 0 bases from V and 2 bases from J; bases unmatched to any gene: 4. CDR1 SGDLS and CDR2 YYNGEE come from the germline V gene. The CDR3 DNA sequence: TGTGCCAGCAGCGTAGGATGGACAGGACAAGAGACCCAGTACTTC. Translating gives CASSVGWTGQETQYF. The complete variable domain, with remaining parts taken from reference TRBV9 and TRBJ2-5, reads DSGVTQTPKHLITATGQRVTLRCSPRSGDLSVYWYQQSLDQGLQFLIQYYNGEERAKGNILERFSAQQFPDLHSELNLSSLELGDSALYFCASSVGWTGQETQYFGPGTRLLVL.

This chain joins TRBV7-8 and TRBJ2-7, with D unresolved. V lost 2 bases to trimming and J lost 4 bases, with 12 bases between them. The CDR3 runs to 14 residues. Germline CDR1 is SGHVS and CDR2 is FQNEAQ. The CDR3 DNA reads TGTGCCAGCAGCTTAAATAGGGTTGGGTACGAGCAGTACTTC. Its translation: CASSLNRVGYEQYF.

V gene TRBV9 combines with J gene TRBJ1-4; D unresolved. CDR1 is SGDLS and CDR2 is YYNGEE in the germline V gene. The CDR3 is 17 amino acids. Deletions cut 0 bases from V and 0 bases from J, with 12 bases between. The chain's CDR3 is CASSVALGSATNEKLFF. CDR3 DNA sequence: TGTGCCAGCAGCGTAGCTTTAGGGAGTGCAACTAATGAAAAACTGTTTTTT.

The chain couples TRBV9 to TRBJ2-1, with D maybe TRBD2 (7 bases). Trimming pared 4 bases from V and 6 bases from J, leaving 14 bases between. CDR3 size: 14 residues. CDR1 is SGDLS, CDR2 YYNGEE, per germline. The CDR3 sequence: CASSLRGGSNEQFF. Here the CDR3 DNA reads TGTGCCAGCAGCCTTAGGGGGGGATCCAATGAGCAGTTCTTC.

The chain couples TRBV27 to TRBJ2-3; TRBD1 matches at 9 bases. V was pared by 1 base and J by 0 bases, with 8 bases of the junction left unmatched. Germline V gene data show CDR1 as MNHEY and CDR2 as SMNVEV (reference sequence). The CDR3 covers 18 residues. The CDR3 coding sequence is TGTGCCAGCAGTTTATTTGGGACAGGGCAGCTGAGCACAGATACGCAGTATTTT. It encodes CASSLFGTGQLSTDTQYF.

This clone has only a few counts. The rearrangement joins TRBV5-1 to TRBJ2-1; a weak D match, TRBD2 (5 bases). The CDR3 has 18 residues. In germline, CDR1 is SGHRS, CDR2 YFSETQ. Trimming shortened V by 2 bases and J by 0 bases, and 18 bases separated the two germline ends. Written as DNA, the CDR3 is TGCGCCAGCAGCTTCGGCACGAGCGGTGTTAGCTCCTACAATGAGCAGTTCTTC. This sequence encodes CASSFGTSGVSSYNEQFF. The variable domain in full, completed from reference TRBV5-1 and TRBJ2-1, reads KAGVTQTPRYLIKTRGQQVTLSCSPISGHRSVSWYQQTPGQGLQFLFEYFSETQRNKGNFPGRFSGRQFSNSRSEMNVSTLELGDSALYLCASSFGTSGVSSYNEQFFGPGTRLTVL.

This chain links TRBV19 with TRBJ2-2, with 9 bases aligning to TRBD1. Germline V lookup: CDR1 LNHDA, CDR2 SQIVND (reference sequence). The junction had 4 bases not matched to a gene; V was cut back by 6 bases and J by 2 bases. This CDR3 comprises 15 residues. CDR3 bases: TGTGCCAGTAGGCCGGGACAGGGTAACACCGGGGAGCTGTTTTTT. It yields the protein CASRPGQGNTGELFF.

Concerning this clone: Other DNA sequences in this sample translate to the same CDR3. This chain links TRBV6-5 with TRBJ1-1, with 8 nucleotides matching TRBD1. V was clipped by 6 bases and J by 4 bases; unmatched bases: 4. CDR3 size: 13 residues. The germline CDR1 and CDR2 sequences are MNHEY and SVGAGI. The CDR3 coding sequence is TGTGCCAGCAGGCGGCAGGGGGCCACTGAAGCTTTCTTT. This sequence encodes CASRRQGATEAFF.

The rearrangement links TRBV28 to TRBJ2-7, with TRBD1 matching over 9 bases. CDR1 is MDHEN and CDR2 is SYDVKM in the germline V gene. Germline trimming cut 5 bases from V and 5 bases from J; bases unmatched to any gene: 13. The length of the CDR3 is 16 residues. The CDR3 spells CASSLRLDRGSHEQYF. The CDR3 DNA follows: TGTGCCAGCAGTCTGAGACTGGACAGGGGAAGCCACGAGCAGTACTTC. Full variable domain (outside the CDR3, taken from reference TRBV28 and TRBJ2-7): DVKVTQSSRYLVKRTGEKVFLECVQDMDHENMFWYRQDPGLGLRLIYFSYDVKMKEKGDIPEGYSVSREKKERFSLILESASTNQTSMYLCASSLRLDRGSHEQYFGPGTRLTVT.

The gene calls are TRBV6-6 and TRBJ1-2; tentatively, D is TRBD1 (6 bases). Per germline, CDR1 MNHNY and CDR2 SVGAGI (reference sequence). The CDR3 is 12 amino acids. V shed 10 bases and J shed 3 bases, with 12 bases lying between them. In DNA, the CDR3 is TGTGCCATCGGACAGTGGGACTATGGCTACACCTTC. Amino acid sequence: CAIGQWDYGYTF.

This clone showed up just a few times. The rearrangement joins TRBV11-2 to TRBJ1-5, with TRBD1 matching over 10 bases. This CDR3 has 16 residues. V shed 5 bases, J shed 2 bases, and the junction held 6 bases outside the gene matches. Germline CDR1 and CDR2: SGHAT and FQNNGV. CDR3 coding DNA: TGTGCCAGCAGCAACTCCGGGACAGGGGGCAATCAGCCCCAGCATTTT. This encodes CASSNSGTGGNQPQHF.

Worth noting for this clone: The sample carries other DNA sequences with the same CDR3. Here the CDR3 reads CASSQDGGGTYEQYF. The DNA for the CDR3 is TGCGCCAGCAGCCAAGACGGCGGGGGAACCTACGAGCAGTACTTC. This chain joins TRBV4-1 and TRBJ2-7; 7 bases line up with TRBD2. V lost 0 bases to trimming and J lost 2 bases; unmatched junction nucleotides: 4. Germline V gene lookup returns CDR1 MGHRA and CDR2 YSYEKL. The CDR3 has 15 residues.

The V gene is TRBV2, the J gene TRBJ2-7, with D possibly being TRBD2 (5 bases). The V gene's germline CDR1 is SNHLY and CDR2 FYNNEI. V gave up 6 bases and J gave up 6 bases, with 12 bases separating them. The CDR3 is 12 residues long. The CDR3 spells CASRGLAGEQYF. The CDR3 nucleotides read TGTGCCAGCAGGGGCCTAGCCGGCGAGCAGTACTTC.

The rearrangement uses TRBV7-2 and TRBJ1-1; D is uncertain. The CDR3 sequence is 15 residues long. Germline CDR1 reads SGHTA; CDR2 reads FQGNSA. V gave up 5 bases and J gave up 3 bases, with 16 bases separating them. As DNA, the CDR3 is TGTGCCAGCAGCAAAACTAACACCTGGGACACTGAAGCTTTCTTT. Translating it yields CASSKTNTWDTEAFF.

The chain employs TRBV5-1 and TRBJ1-2, with 8 nucleotides matching TRBD1. With V trimmed by 2 bases and J by 7 bases, 7 bases remained unmatched. Germline lookup yields CDR1 SGHRS and CDR2 YFSETQ. The CDR3 has 14 amino acids. The CDR3 DNA follows: TGCGCCAGCAGCTTAGGTCAGGGGGCGAGTGGCTACACCTTC. This translates into CASSLGQGASGYTF.